The 10 T cell receptor beta chains below were found in one sample sequenced in a study of post-analysis software for immune sequencing data. Broader study findings: Roughly five TRBV segments, including TRBV5-6, TRBV5-1 and TRBV20-1, were more frequent in patients than controls.

Prepared TCR beta cDNA libraries contained unique molecular identifiers. TCRdb re-derived calls from the PCR reads in MiXCR, one entry per CDR3 protein. Of roughly 650,000 distinct CDR3 sequences in the sample, around 60% are singletons; the top ten hold around 11%. These receptors' targets are unknown. The sequenced sample was blood. The receptors were gathered from a girl aged 2-10 years with multiple sclerosis.

The chain joins TRBV20-1 to TRBJ2-7, with TRBD2 as a possible D gene (6 bases). Germline CDR1 is DFQATT and CDR2 is SNEGSKA (reference sequence). V dropped 6 bases and J dropped 2 bases, with 17 bases sitting between them. The CDR3 is made up of 14 amino acids. The CDR3 DNA reads as TGCAGTGCATATCTCCGGGACTTCGCCTACGAGCAGTACTTC. Translated, it gives CSAYLRDFAYEQYF.

The J gene is TRBJ1-2, the V gene TRBV7-2; unclear D gene. The CDR3 consists of 13 residues. CDR1 SGHTA and CDR2 FQGNSA come from the germline V gene. The V gene lost 4 bases and the J gene lost 4 bases, with 10 bases spanning the gap. The CDR3 DNA sequence: TGTGCCAGCAGCTCTTCCGACGGCTATGGCTACACCTTC. Translated, it gives CASSSSDGYGYTF.

This chain uses TRBV6-5 with TRBJ2-5; the D is unclear. CDR3 size: 13 residues. The germline V gene encodes CDR1 MNHEY and CDR2 SVGAGI. Trimming left V 6 bases short and J 5 bases short, with 13 bases between. This CDR3 reads CASRQPSVETQYF. CDR3 DNA: TGTGCCAGCAGGCAACCTAGTGTGGAGACCCAGTACTTC.

This clonotype has more than one count but fewer than ten. J is TRBJ1-5 and V is TRBV29-1; a possible D gene is TRBD1 (5 bases). Trimming cost V 4 bases and J 3 bases, with 16 bases left between them. This CDR3 has 15 residues. Germline values: CDR1 SQVTM, CDR2 ANQGSEA. In DNA, the CDR3 is TGCAGCGTTGGAGAAGGACAACTCGACAATCAGCCCCAGCATTTT. Translated, it gives CSVGEGQLDNQPQHF. Using reference TRBV29-1 and TRBJ1-5 for the parts outside the CDR3, the full variable domain is SAVISQKPSRDICQRGTSLTIQCQVDSQVTMMFWYRQQPGQSLTLIATANQGSEATYESGFVIDKFPISRPNLTFSTLTVSNMSPEDSSIYLCSVGEGQLDNQPQHFGDGTRLSIL.

The J gene is TRBJ1-2, the V gene TRBV5-1, with 7 bases matching TRBD1. The V gene end was trimmed by 3 bases and the J gene end by 2 bases; junction bases not matched to a gene: 13. The CDR3 runs 17 residues. Germline assignment: CDR1 SGHRS and CDR2 YFSETQ. The CDR3 nucleotides are TGCGCCAGCAGCTCCTACCGGGACAGAGGGGCGAACTATGGCTACACCTTC. Translation: CASSSYRDRGANYGYTF.

The chain carries TRBV19 and TRBJ2-6, with no clear D. The CDR3 covers 14 residues. V was cut by 7 bases and J by 0 bases, with 7 bases left in between. The germline CDR1 and CDR2 sequences are LNHDA and SQIVND (reference sequence). The CDR3 is CASKPLSGANVLTF. The CDR3 nucleotides are TGTGCCAGTAAACCCCTCTCTGGGGCCAACGTCCTGACTTTC. The full variable domain, its missing parts supplied by reference TRBV19 and TRBJ2-6, is DGGITQSPKYLFRKEGQNVTLSCEQNLNHDAMYWYRQDPGQGLRLIYYSQIVNDFQKGDIAEGYSVSREKKESFPLTVTSAQKNPTAFYLCASKPLSGANVLTFGAGSRLTVL.

The CDR3 DNA reads TGCAGTGCTAATTCTCCTTCCGGGGGGGAGACCCAGTACTTC. It yields the protein CSANSPSGGETQYF. The chain employs TRBV20-1 and TRBJ2-5, with 7 bases that match TRBD2. Trimming removed 4 bases from V and 5 bases from J; junction bases left unmatched: 10. The CDR3 runs 14 residues. The germline V gene has CDR1 DFQATT and CDR2 SNEGSKA (reference sequence).

This chain connects TRBV7-3 to TRBJ2-3; D may be TRBD1 (6 bases). Trimming shortened V by 5 bases and J by 1 base, and 16 bases separated the two germline ends. Germline values: CDR1 SGHTA, CDR2 FQGTGA. CDR3 length equals 16 residues. The CDR3 DNA follows: TGTGCCAGCAGCACCTCAACAGGGATGGGCACAGATACGCAGTATTTT. This gives the protein CASSTSTGMGTDTQYF. The full variable domain, in which reference TRBV7-3 and TRBJ2-3 provide the parts outside the CDR3, is GAGVSQTPSNKVTEKGKYVELRCDPISGHTALYWYRQSLGQGPEFLIYFQGTGAADDSGLPNDRFFAVRPEGSVSTLKIQRTERGDSAVYLCASSTSTGMGTDTQYFGPGTRLTVL.

Comment on this clonotype: A junction boundary mismatches the germline segment, possibly from a read error. The rearrangement links TRBV29-1 to TRBJ1-2; D is unresolved. This CDR3 has 12 amino acids. The germline gives CDR1 SQVTM, CDR2 ANQGSEA. The CDR3 loop reads CSAERNNYGYTF. The CDR3 bases are TGCAGCGCTGAACGGAATAACTATGGCTACACCTTC.

In this sample, this clonotype turned up once. Mismatch with germline at one junction end may stem from a read error. The rearrangement uses TRBV6-2 or TRBV6-3 and TRBJ1-6; D is ambiguous. The CDR3 consists of 15 residues. The germline CDR1 and CDR2 sequences are MNHEY and SVGEGT. CDR3 loop: CASSYFNPDNSPLHF. DNA of the CDR3: TGTGCCAGCAGTTATTTCAACCCGGATAATTCGCCCCTCCACTTT.